These T cell receptor beta chains were read from a single sample in a study of T cells in Graves' hyperthyroidism and ophthalmopathy. TCRdb re-called the multiplex PCR reads with MiXCR, one entry per CDR3 protein. The sample has about 760,000 distinct CDR3 sequences; just over 35% are singletons. Material for sequencing was blood. All receptors come from a woman in her 40s with Graves' hyperthyroidism. Each CDR3 is given with its conserved first and last residue. D genes are given only for firm matches. Size is omitted from some rows. Given values are once, few, many or a class for expanded clones.

clone_size	v_call	d_call	j_call	cdr3_nt	cdr3_aa
few	TRBV5-1	-	TRBJ1-2	TGCGCCAGCAGCTTGGGAGGACAGCTTAACTATGGCTACATCTTC	CASSLGGQLNYGYIF
many	TRBV19	TRBD1	TRBJ1-5	TGTGCCAGTGCAATCTCCGGGACAGGGACGAGTCAGCCCCAGCATTTT	CASAISGTGTSQPQHF
many	TRBV6-5	-	TRBJ1-6	TGTGCCAGCAGTTACGGGGACCGTATACCCCTCCACTTT	CASSYGDRIPLHF
many	TRBV11-2	-	TRBJ2-5	TGTGCCAGCAGCTCCAGGGACCAAGAGACCCAGTACTTC	CASSSRDQETQYF
-	TRBV10-3	-	TRBJ2-7	TGTGCCAGCAGTTACCTACTGGGCGGGAAAAACTACCACGAGCAGTACTTC	CASSYLLGGKNYHEQYF
many	TRBV5-8	TRBD1	TRBJ1-2	TGTGCCAGCAGCTGGGACAGGCCTCACTATGGCTACACCTTC	CASSWDRPHYGYTF
-	TRBV9	TRBD2	TRBJ2-7	TGTGCCAGCAGCGCCGGGACTAGCGGATTCGAGAGCTCCTACGAGCAGTACTTC	CASSAGTSGFESSYEQYF
-	TRBV19	TRBD1	TRBJ2-6	TGTGCCAGTAGTATTGGGGTAGGACAGGGGGCCTCCTCTGGGGCCAACGTCCTGACTTTC	CASSIGVGQGASSGANVLTF
many	TRBV10-1	TRBD1	TRBJ1-1	TGCGCCAGTACAGGGGGTGAGAACACTGAAGCTTTCTTT	CASTGGENTEAFF
-	TRBV29-1	-	TRBJ2-6	TGCAGCGTTGAGACGGACTCCTCTGGGGCCAACGTCCTGACTTTC	CSVETDSSGANVLTF
once	TRBV6-6	-	TRBJ2-5	TGTGCCAGCAGTCTAACTCCCTTGCGCGGGTACTTC	CASSLTPLRGYF
many	TRBV19	TRBD2	TRBJ2-6	TGTGCCAGTAGTATGCGGGGGGCATCTGGGGCCAACGTCCTGACTTTC	CASSMRGASGANVLTF
-	TRBV7-9	-	TRBJ1-1	TGTGCCAGCAGCTTTTCGGACGGGAACACTGAAGCTTTCTTT	CASSFSDGNTEAFF
-	TRBV7-2	-	TRBJ2-5	TGTGCCAGCAGCTTAGAGGGAATGGGCGGGGAGACCCAGTACTTC	CASSLEGMGGETQYF
many	TRBV15	-	TRBJ1-3	TGTGCCACCAGCACTCCATACTCTGGAAACACCATATATTTT	CATSTPYSGNTIYF
once	TRBV10-3	-	TRBJ1-4	TGTGCCATCAGTGCCGGGTCTCGGGGTGAAAAACTGTTTTTT	CAISAGSRGEKLFF
many	TRBV20-1	TRBD2	TRBJ2-7	TGCAGTGCGCTGAGCGGAGCGGGAGGTACCTACGAGCAGTACTTC	CSALSGAGGTYEQYF
many	TRBV6-5	TRBD1	TRBJ1-5	TGTGCCAGCAGCAGGGGGGACAGCGTTAATCAGCCCCAGCATTTT	CASSRGDSVNQPQHF